Listed below are T cell receptor beta chains from one sample, sequenced in a study of blood T cell repertoires in COVID-19. The repertoire was sequenced with immunoSEQ multiplex PCR; TCRdb's copy has only in-frame clones and lacks some. The sample records over 45,000 clones, around 87% being singletons. What was sequenced was peripheral blood. Receptor source: a man aged 45-60 years with active COVID-19. Each CDR3 is given without its conserved first and last residue.

J | V | CDR3
TRBJ2-2 | TRBV7-2 | ASSFTGTANTGELF
TRBJ2-3 | TRBV7-2 | ASSFSRGRTDTQY
TRBJ2-5 | TRBV24-1 | ATSDGGIETQY
TRBJ2-7 | TRBV4-2 | ASSQERNLGTRSYEQY
TRBJ2-2 | TRBV7-6 | ASSFSDRGDTGELF
TRBJ1-1 | TRBV19 | ASLLGTGVWTEAF
TRBJ1-1 | TRBV5-1 | ASSLQGSGGTEAF
TRBJ2-7 | TRBV18 | ASSPVTGGFNEQY
TRBJ2-2 | TRBV6-1 | ASSELAGDTGELF
TRBJ1-3 | TRBV19 | ATNGNSGNTIY
TRBJ1-5 | TRBV6-4 | ASSPGTGKGQPQH
TRBJ2-3 | TRBV15 | ATRGGGVYTDTQY